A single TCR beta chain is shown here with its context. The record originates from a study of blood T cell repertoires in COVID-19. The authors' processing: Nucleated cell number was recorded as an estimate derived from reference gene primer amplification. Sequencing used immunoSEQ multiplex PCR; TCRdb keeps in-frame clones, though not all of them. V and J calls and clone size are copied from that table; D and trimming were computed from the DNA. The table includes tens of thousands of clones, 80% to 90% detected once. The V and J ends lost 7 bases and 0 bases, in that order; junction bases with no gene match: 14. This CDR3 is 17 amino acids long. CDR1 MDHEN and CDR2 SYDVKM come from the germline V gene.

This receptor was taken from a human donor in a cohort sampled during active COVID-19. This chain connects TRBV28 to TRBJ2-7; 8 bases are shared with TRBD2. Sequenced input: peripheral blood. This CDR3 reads CASTPSPSGSFSYEQYF. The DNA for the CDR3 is TGTGCCAGCACCCCCTCGCCTAGCGGGTCCTTCTCCTACGAGCAGTACTTC.